This entry concerns a single TCR beta chain. This clonotype was detected only a few times. Its antigen is still unknown. One base away there is no much larger clone; base qualities are not given. This entry belongs to a study of T-cell memory formation after mild COVID-19 (dated by TCRdb to 2020 to 2023). In terms of the full investigation: Most TCR sequence clusters were specific to one of the two donors. In a couple of donors, T-cell clones that expanded and contracted after mild COVID-19 were followed by sequencing TCRalpha and TCRbeta repertoires longitudinally. Two young, previously healthy adult volunteers, one female and one male, were included in the cohort.

Ficoll-Paque density gradient centrifugation was used to isolate PBMCs. The reads were generated on an Illumina NovaSeq 6000. TCRalpha and TCRbeta cDNA libraries were built by 5'RACE with constant-segment primers, adding sample barcodes and unique molecular identifiers. Trizol reagent was used to extract RNA from every sample. The libraries were amplified in two PCR steps, and the second step added a second sample barcode and Illumina TruSeq adapters. Sequencing of libraries was performed on an Illumina NovaSeq with 2 x 150 bp paired-end reads. As for how the authors treated the data: Reads were demultiplexed and collapsed into UMI-guided consensus sequences with migec v1.2.7. Using mixcr v2.1.11, UMI consensuses were aligned to TRA and TRB V and J templates and then assembled into clonotypes. A clonotype was counted as expanded or contracted only when both edgeR and NoisET called the clonotype significant, with the noise models trained on biological replicates. For edgeR calls, a false discovery rate-adjusted p below 0.01 and a log2 fold-change threshold of 1 were applied. PCA with hierarchical clustering of max-normalized trajectories of the 1000 most abundant clonotypes was used as exploratory dynamics analysis. Separately sequenced CD4+ and CD8+ repertoires were used to assign a CD4 or CD8 phenotype to each responding clone. Clones were called with MiXCR by TCRdb after fastp trimmed the public reads at Q25, and only in-frame beta chains were retained. Identical CDR3 proteins give one entry, which carries the most common genes and DNA. Clone size and V and J calls follow TCRdb, not the original study. For this sample the table gives fewer than 600,000 distinct CDR3 sequences, of which less than 25% were detected only once. The ten largest account for roughly 9.1% of the sample.

On the study overall, not on this receptor specifically: Contracting CD4+ clones were located mainly in the CM and EM memory subsets, whereas CD8+ clones were found to be enriched in EMRA. Only a couple of mild cases were covered in the study, and larger cohorts including severe cases with pre-infection samples were considered necessary. Clones contracting from day 15 to 85 had balanced CD4/CD8 phenotypes, while a second wave expanding from day 15 to 37 was biased towards CD4+. SARS-CoV-2 specificity was not confirmed for the second-wave clones peaking on day 37. Some responding clones were detected in pre-infection memory, which suggested that pre-existing cross-reactive memory T cells had joined the SARS-CoV-2 response.

CDR1 and CDR2 (SGDLS, YYNGEE) derive from the germline V gene. V is pared back by 0 bases and J by 6 bases, with 12 bases lying between the germline termini. The CDR3 has 14 amino acids, counting the end cysteine and phenylalanine. Just CDR3 DNA is preserved here, 42 bases in frame from base 1. Recombination linked TRBV9 to TRBJ1-1; a tentative D match to TRBD1 spans 5 bases. Material: PBMCs or a T cell subset sorted from them (not recorded which). The sequence was obtained from an adult woman who had mild COVID-19 (a few samples of this study predate the infection). The sample titles of this study are shuffled in the database, so cell type and time point are left out; the donor was told from shared clones. CDR3 loop: CASSVATGVAEAFF. The DNA is as follows: TGTGCCAGCAGCGTAGCTACGGGGGTGGCTGAAGCTTTCTTT.